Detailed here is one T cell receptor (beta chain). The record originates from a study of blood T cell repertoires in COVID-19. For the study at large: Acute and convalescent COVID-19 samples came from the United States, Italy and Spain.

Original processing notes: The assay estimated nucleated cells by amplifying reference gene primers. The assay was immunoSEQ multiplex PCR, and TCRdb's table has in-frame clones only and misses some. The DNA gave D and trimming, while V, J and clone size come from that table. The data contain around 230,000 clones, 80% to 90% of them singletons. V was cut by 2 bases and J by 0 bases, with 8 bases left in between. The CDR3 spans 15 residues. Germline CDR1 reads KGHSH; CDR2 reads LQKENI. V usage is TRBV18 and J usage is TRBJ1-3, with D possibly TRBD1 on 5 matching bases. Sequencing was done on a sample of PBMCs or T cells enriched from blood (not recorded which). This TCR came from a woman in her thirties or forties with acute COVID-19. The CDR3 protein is CASSPTGDSGNTIYF. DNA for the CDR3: TGTGCCAGCTCACCAACGGGGGACTCTGGAAACACCATATATTTT.